Listed here is a single TCR beta chain. This specimen comes from a study of shared clonotypes between healthy human individuals. Using immunoSEQ multiplex PCR, the repertoire was profiled, and TCRdb retains in-frame clones only, with some absent. The sample includes approximately 700,000 clones, around 73% of them seen just once. What was sequenced was memory CD4+ T cells sorted from blood. Subset reported: CD45RA-negative fraction. This TCR was sampled from a woman between 25 and 40 years old in good health.

The CDR3 bases are TGTGCCAGCAGTGAAGCGCGGGGATCCTACGAGCAGTACTTC. Its protein product is CASSEARGSYEQYF. The chain carries TRBV6-1 and TRBJ2-7; a weak D match, TRBD2 (6 bases). Germline lookup yields CDR1 MNHNS and CDR2 SASEGT. The length of the CDR3 is 14 residues. The V and J ends lost 0 bases and 1 base respectively, with 7 bases between them.